Listed below are T cell receptor beta chains from one sample, sequenced in a study of blood T cell repertoires in COVID-19. The data were produced by immunoSEQ multiplex PCR, yet TCRdb's version contains in-frame clones alone and is incomplete. Among 150,000 to 200,000 clones listed, approximately 84% were seen once. The sequenced sample consisted of peripheral blood. The source of these receptors is a human donor with acute or convalescent COVID-19. The donor label of this sample is uncertain. The CDR3 runs from the conserved cysteine through the conserved F or W. A D gene is named only where the DNA matches it firmly.

D,J,V,CDR3
.,TRBJ2-7,TRBV3-1/TRBV3-2,CASRGQRYEQYF
TRBD1,TRBJ1-5,TRBV6-5,CASSLSGGPNQPQHF
.,TRBJ1-2,TRBV28,CASSLIGGYGYTF
TRBD1,TRBJ2-7,TRBV6-6,CASSLQGQGYEQYF
TRBD2,TRBJ2-5,TRBV7-4,CASTSRGGQETQYF
TRBD1,TRBJ1-1,TRBV7-9,CASSRDREAFAEAFF
.,TRBJ2-3,TRBV9,CASSVVGSSTDTQYF
.,TRBJ1-1,TRBV27,CASSLRGKVTEAFF
TRBD1,TRBJ1-1,TRBV30,CAWSPGTGNTEAFF
TRBD2,TRBJ2-1,TRBV7-9,CASSVRGTSGEQFF
TRBD1,TRBJ1-2,TRBV27,CASSALGTGADIYGYTF
TRBD2,TRBJ2-5,TRBV29-1,CSGTGGQTQYF
TRBD2,TRBJ2-5,TRBV7-2,CASSLMPAGGLETQYF
TRBD2,TRBJ2-1,TRBV11-2,CASSFLAGLRDEQFF
TRBD1,TRBJ1-1,TRBV5-1,CASSLSGQVNTEAFF
.,TRBJ1-5,TRBV2,CASSGQGLSDQPQHF
TRBD1,TRBJ1-1,TRBV2,CASSGQGGNTEAFF
.,TRBJ1-1,TRBV19,CASRVEWGGDTEAFF
TRBD2,TRBJ2-5,TRBV11-2,CASSLDGAGGQETQYF
TRBD1,TRBJ2-7,TRBV6-5,CASEDRVTGQYF
.,TRBJ2-7,TRBV30,CAWSLGEGVQYF
TRBD2,TRBJ2-3,TRBV7-7,CASSLAGGAADTQYF
.,TRBJ1-1,TRBV6-1,CASSEVGEWAEAFF
.,TRBJ2-5,TRBV5-1,CASSLEGGVETQYF
.,TRBJ2-3,TRBV25-1,CASSDRGKTDTQYF
.,TRBJ2-3,TRBV5-4,CASSLDGLTAKRDTQYF
TRBD1,TRBJ1-1,TRBV6-6,CASSYPGQMNTEAFF
TRBD2,TRBJ2-2,TRBV10-2,CASSAGGGGFAGELFF
.,TRBJ1-4,TRBV2,CASRLEATNEKLFF
.,TRBJ1-1,TRBV5-4,CASSLDRGGLNTEAFF
TRBD2,TRBJ2-2,TRBV24-1,CATSDPAGDTGELFF
.,TRBJ1-1,TRBV5-1,CASSFRSQGNTEAFF
TRBD2,TRBJ2-1,TRBV6-1,CASSEALGTSGFNEQFF
.,TRBJ1-1,TRBV6-5,CASGWGGNTEAFF
TRBD2,TRBJ2-1,TRBV5-1,CASSEVAGGHEQFF
.,TRBJ2-1,TRBV11-3,CASSSNRVEQFF
.,TRBJ2-1,TRBV28,CASGEVHEQFF
.,TRBJ2-7,TRBV28,CASRGPALYEQYF
TRBD1,TRBJ1-4,TRBV11-2,CASSLKRTGTNEKLFF
.,TRBJ2-7,TRBV11-2,CASWGRGYEQYF
TRBD2,TRBJ2-3,TRBV7-6,CASSLVGSSGIPDTQYF
TRBD1,TRBJ1-1,TRBV7-3,CASSPGGIGKNTEAFF
TRBD1,TRBJ2-7,TRBV27,CASSSRDRGRYEQYF
.,TRBJ2-5,TRBV15,CATSRVSDQETQYF
TRBD1,TRBJ1-5,TRBV19,CASSTPGQGKNQPQHF
TRBD2,TRBJ2-3,TRBV5-1,CASSIGLAGVLRTDTQYF
TRBD1,TRBJ2-7,TRBV5-4,CASSPPGQGSYEQYF
TRBD1,TRBJ1-5,TRBV19,CASKGGTVDSNQPQHF
.,TRBJ2-7,TRBV5-6,CASRATHAYEQYF
.,TRBJ1-1,TRBV7-2,CASSQSGGTEAFF